The 31 T cell receptor beta chains below come from one sample, sequenced in a study of T-cell reconstitution after alpha-beta-depleted transplantation in children. The TCRbeta library incorporated unique molecular identifiers. MiXCR, run by TCRdb on the PCR reads, gives a single entry per CDR3 protein. Altogether roughly 200,000 distinct CDR3 sequences are present, about 6.8% being singletons, with the ten largest covering around 3.1%. Sequencing used PBMCs from the stem cell graft donor, obtained from the stem cell graft. Source of these receptors: a human donor who donated a stem cell graft to a child with Wiskott-Aldrich syndrome.

In this sample, this clonotype turned up many times. The chain uses TRBV9 and TRBJ2-1, with no clear D. Germline CDR1 and CDR2: SGDLS and YYNGEE. The CDR3 length is 14 residues. Trimming pared 3 bases from V and 3 bases from J, leaving 10 bases between. The CDR3 reads CASSAQSGYNEQFF. DNA of the CDR3: TGTGCCAGCAGCGCCCAGAGTGGCTACAATGAGCAGTTCTTC. Full variable domain (rest looked up from reference TRBV9 and TRBJ2-1): DSGVTQTPKHLITATGQRVTLRCSPRSGDLSVYWYQQSLDQGLQFLIQYYNGEERAKGNILERFSAQQFPDLHSELNLSSLELGDSALYFCASSAQSGYNEQFFGPGTRLTVL.

CDR3 DNA sequence: TGTGCCAGCAGTGACGTAGGGGGGGACACTGAAGCTTTCTTT. Protein product: CASSDVGGDTEAFF. The chain has TRBV2 and TRBJ1-1; D possibly corresponds to TRBD1 (6 bases). The CDR3 has 14 residues. Trimming cost V 3 bases and J 3 bases, with 11 bases left between them. Germline CDR1 reads SNHLY; CDR2 reads FYNNEI. Complete variable domain (other parts from reference TRBV2 and TRBJ1-1): EPEVTQTPSHQVTQMGQEVILRCVPISNHLYFYWYRQILGQKVEFLVSFYNNEISEKSEIFDDQFSVERPDGSNFTLKIRSTKLEDSAMYFCASSDVGGDTEAFFGQGTRLTVV.

In this sample, this clonotype turned up many times. The CDR3 DNA reads as TGTGCCAGCAGCTTCATTATAAGCAGGGACACAGATACGCAGTATTTT. The encoded protein is CASSFIISRDTDTQYF. The chain has TRBV7-9 and TRBJ2-3; TRBD1 might be the D (5 bases). The V gene lost 3 bases and the J gene lost 2 bases, with 15 bases spanning the gap. Germline values: CDR1 SEHNR, CDR2 FQNEAQ (reference sequence). This CDR3 has 16 amino acids. Full variable domain (missing parts from reference TRBV7-9 and TRBJ2-3): DTGVSQNPRHKITKRGQNVTFRCDPISEHNRLYWYRQTLGQGPEFLTYFQNEAQLEKSRLLSDRFSAERPKGSFSTLEIQRTEQGDSAMYLCASSFIISRDTDTQYFGPGTRLTVL.

This clonotype has just a few counts. The chain carries TRBV6-2 or TRBV6-3 and TRBJ1-6, with D possibly being TRBD1 (6 bases). Germline V gives CDR1 MNHEY, CDR2 SVGEGT. The CDR3 contains 16 residues. Trimming took off 6 bases at V and 7 bases at J, with 19 bases between the two ends. The CDR3 nucleotides are TGTGCCAGCAGCTCGGCGAGGGGGGCGCGGAATTCACCCCTCCACTTT. It codes for CASSSARGARNSPLHF.

This clonotype was recorded at least ten times. V is TRBV12-3 or TRBV12-4 and J is TRBJ2-3; 11 bases agree with TRBD1. The CDR3 consists of 16 residues. Trimming took 7 bases from V and 6 from J; bases not matched to a gene: 12. The CDR3 is CASIPGDRGFWDTQYF. The DNA of the CDR3 is TGTGCCAGCATCCCGGGGGACAGGGGGTTCTGGGATACGCAGTATTTT.

This clonotype was detected a few times. This rearrangement joins TRBV10-3 to TRBJ2-5, with D possibly TRBD1 on 5 matching bases. The germline CDR1 and CDR2 sequences are ENHRY and SYGVKD. The CDR3 length is 14 residues. V was pared by 5 bases and J by 2 bases, with 12 bases between. This CDR3 is CAISYRKGQETQYF. In DNA, the CDR3 is TGTGCCATCAGTTATCGCAAGGGGCAAGAGACCCAGTACTTC.

This clonotype showed up many times. J is TRBJ2-1 and V is TRBV11-1; TRBD1 or TRBD2 may be the D gene (6 bases each). Germline CDR1 is SGHAT and CDR2 is FQDESV (reference sequence). Trimming removed 2 bases at V and 3 bases at J, with 20 bases between. The CDR3 is made up of 18 amino acids. The CDR3 DNA reads as TGTGCCAGCAGCTTACCACCCCGGGGTGGGGGGCACTACAATGAGCAGTTCTTC. Protein sequence: CASSLPPRGGGHYNEQFF.

There are many counts of this clonotype. The CDR3 sequence is CATSRGGGTTEAFF. The CDR3 DNA is TGTGCCACCAGCAGAGGAGGGGGCACGACTGAAGCTTTCTTT. The chain employs TRBV15 and TRBJ1-1; 7 bases fit TRBD1. V was clipped by 1 base and J by 5 bases; unmatched bases: 4. Germline V gene lookup returns CDR1 LNHNV and CDR2 YYDKDF (reference sequence). The CDR3 has 14 residues.

Points on this clonotype: A much larger clone is a single base away; this may be a read error. The DNA for the CDR3 is TGTGCCAGCAGTGAAAGTGTCACCATCTACGAGCAGTACTTC. Translated: CASSESVTIYEQYF. V and J are TRBV2 and TRBJ2-7; D uncertain. This CDR3 has 14 residues. V was pared by 2 bases and J by 3 bases, with 11 bases between. Germline lookup yields CDR1 SNHLY and CDR2 FYNNEI. Based on the CDR3 plus reference TRBV2 and TRBJ2-7, the full variable domain is EPEVTQTPSHQVTQMGQEVILRCVPISNHLYFYWYRQILGQKVEFLVSFYNNEISEKSEIFDDQFSVERPDGSNFTLKIRSTKLEDSAMYFCASSESVTIYEQYFGPGTRLTVT.

Note on this clonotype: A much bigger clone sits one base away, suggesting this may be a read error. This chain connects TRBV5-4 to TRBJ2-7, with 8 bases identical to TRBD2. Per germline, CDR1 SGHNT and CDR2 YYREEE (reference sequence). CDR3 length: 15 residues. DNA for the CDR3: TGTGACAGCAGCTGGCCGCAGCGGGGGATTTACGAGCAGTACTTC. Translation gives CDSSWPQRGIYEQYF.

This clonotype was counted ten times or more. The chain joins TRBV12-3 or TRBV12-4 to TRBJ1-5, with a tentative D call TRBD1 (5 bases). V lost 3 bases to trimming and J lost 3 bases, with 9 bases between them. The CDR3 loop spans 14 amino acids. CDR3 sequence: CASSLGGVNQPQHF. CDR3 coding DNA: TGTGCCAGCAGTTTGGGAGGGGTCAATCAGCCCCAGCATTTT.

The table lists this clonotype with many counts. This chain uses TRBV12-3 or TRBV12-4 with TRBJ2-4, with D possibly being TRBD1 (6 bases). This CDR3 is built from 15 residues. Deletions cut 4 bases from V and 2 bases from J, with 12 bases between. CDR3 in DNA: TGTGCCAGCAGTTCGCAGACAGGCACCAAAAACATTCAGTACTTC. It is translated as CASSSQTGTKNIQYF.

This clonotype was observed many times. V gene TRBV5-5 combines with J gene TRBJ2-7; no clear D. CDR3 length: 13 amino acids. V was cut by 0 bases and J by 4 bases, with 8 bases left in between. Germline CDR1 SGHKS, CDR2 YYEKEE (reference sequence). CDR3 amino acids: CASSLDPFYEQYF. In nucleotides, the CDR3 is TGTGCCAGCAGCTTGGACCCGTTTTACGAGCAGTACTTC.

In this sample, this clonotype turned up many times. This rearrangement joins TRBV9 to TRBJ2-1, with a weak D call TRBD2 (6 bases). Trimming stripped 0 bases from V and 0 bases from J, with 19 bases between. Germline V CDR1 and CDR2: SGDLS, YYNGEE. The CDR3 is made up of 19 amino acids. The CDR3 loop is CASSVGNLGAGGSYNEQFF. For the CDR3, the DNA is TGTGCCAGCAGCGTAGGTAACCTAGGGGCCGGGGGCTCCTACAATGAGCAGTTCTTC. Looking up the rest from reference TRBV9 and TRBJ2-1 gives the full variable domain: DSGVTQTPKHLITATGQRVTLRCSPRSGDLSVYWYQQSLDQGLQFLIQYYNGEERAKGNILERFSAQQFPDLHSELNLSSLELGDSALYFCASSVGNLGAGGSYNEQFFGPGTRLTVL.

This clonotype was counted ten times or more. The chain employs TRBV12-3 or TRBV12-4 and TRBJ2-7; 9 bases are shared with TRBD1. After removal of 5 bases from V and 4 bases from J, the junction contained 9 bases not matched to a gene. This CDR3 region has 15 residues. CDR3 sequence reads: CASSPAGTGIYEQYF. CDR3 bases: TGTGCCAGCAGTCCAGCAGGGACAGGGATTTACGAGCAGTACTTC.

There are many counts of this clonotype. This chain connects TRBV18 to TRBJ2-7, with D possibly matching TRBD2 (5 bases). This CDR3 has 14 residues. Trimming removed 5 bases from V and 0 bases from J, with 11 bases in between. The germline CDR1 and CDR2 sequences are KGHSH and LQKENI. DNA of the CDR3: TGTGCCAGCTCAATTAACAGCGGCTCCTACGAGCAGTACTTC. It is translated as CASSINSGSYEQYF.

This clonotype occurred many times. The chain uses TRBV12-3 or TRBV12-4 and TRBJ1-5; no definite D call. This CDR3 is 15 amino acids long. V was clipped by 3 bases and J by 4 bases, with 13 bases between them. CDR3 DNA sequence: TGTGCCAGCAGTTTCGGTGCCCCTAATAATCAGCCCCAGCATTTT. It yields the protein CASSFGAPNNQPQHF.

This clonotype was counted ten times or more. The CDR3 sequence: CSASGGNSYNEQFF. The CDR3, as DNA: TGCAGTGCGAGCGGGGGGAACTCCTACAATGAGCAGTTCTTC. The rearrangement joins TRBV20-1 to TRBJ2-1; 9 bases map to TRBD2. The ends lost 6 bases at V and 0 bases at J; junction bases unmatched: 3. CDR1 and CDR2 from the germline V gene are DFQATT and SNEGSKA (reference sequence). This CDR3 is built from 14 residues.

This clonotype was picked up a small number of times. V gene TRBV18 combines with J gene TRBJ1-4; D gene unclear. This CDR3 contains 13 residues. The ends were cut back, 0 bases at V and 3 bases at J, with 2 bases in the middle. Germline CDR1 is KGHSH and CDR2 is LQKENI. The DNA of the CDR3 is TGTGCCAGCTCACCACCTTCTAATGAAAAACTGTTTTTT. It translates to CASSPPSNEKLFF.

Ten or more counts support this clonotype. The rearrangement uses TRBV5-1 and TRBJ2-1; 9 positions agree with TRBD2. CDR3 size: 14 residues. Germline CDR1 SGHRS, CDR2 YFSETQ. J was trimmed by 9 bases and V by 4 bases; bases with no gene match: 8. The CDR3 reads CASSPISTSGEQFF. As DNA, the CDR3 is TGCGCCAGCAGCCCAATATCGACTAGCGGTGAGCAGTTCTTC.

At least ten counts were recorded for this clonotype. The V and J genes are TRBV6-5 and TRBJ2-1, with 10 bases fitting TRBD2. Germline V lookup: CDR1 MNHEY, CDR2 SVGAGI. This CDR3 has 15 amino acids. V shed 0 bases and J 9 bases; nucleotides not matched to a gene: 5. The CDR3 protein is CASSYSIAGGTEQFF. The CDR3 DNA reads as TGTGCCAGCAGTTACTCAATAGCGGGAGGAACTGAGCAGTTCTTC.

The table lists this clonotype with many counts. The rearrangement uses TRBV5-1 and TRBJ2-5; 7 nucleotides align to TRBD2. Germline V gives CDR1 SGHRS, CDR2 YFSETQ. J gave up 5 bases and V 4 bases, and 5 bases lay outside the gene matches. The CDR3 has 13 residues. CDR3 coding DNA: TGCGCCAGCAGCCAAGGACTAGTGGAGACCCAGTACTTC. This translates into CASSQGLVETQYF. The variable domain in full, completed from reference TRBV5-1 and TRBJ2-5, reads KAGVTQTPRYLIKTRGQQVTLSCSPISGHRSVSWYQQTPGQGLQFLFEYFSETQRNKGNFPGRFSGRQFSNSRSEMNVSTLELGDSALYLCASSQGLVETQYFGPGTRLLVL.

In this sample, this clonotype turned up many times. The chain links TRBV27 to TRBJ1-5; D call uncertain. Germline CDR1 MNHEY, CDR2 SMNVEV (reference sequence). The ends were cut back, 8 bases at V and 1 base at J, with 6 bases in the middle. The CDR3 loop spans 12 amino acids. This CDR3 reads CASRISNQPQHF. In nucleotides, the CDR3 is TGTGCCAGCCGGATCAGCAATCAGCCCCAGCATTTT.

This clonotype was observed a few times. V gene TRBV6-5 combines with J gene TRBJ2-2, with D unresolved. CDR1 is MNHEY and CDR2 is SVGAGI in the germline V gene. V was cut by 2 bases and J by 4 bases, with 11 bases left in between. The CDR3 runs 15 residues. CDR3 DNA sequence: TGTGCCAGCAGTTACGGACCGCCGGGCACCGGGGAGCTGTTTTTT. Protein sequence: CASSYGPPGTGELFF.

This clonotype was detected many times. The chain joins TRBV21-1 to TRBJ1-1; the table's D call TRBD1 went unverified against the DNA. TRBV21-1 is listed as a pseudogene. The length of the CDR3 is 20 residues. CDR3 region: CASSKDGGSQTPRTNTEAFF. DNA of the CDR3: TGTGCCAGCAGCAAAGATGGTGGCAGCCAAACCCCGAGGACGAACACTGAAGCTTTCTTT.

This clonotype was observed a handful of times. The chain uses TRBV7-8 and TRBJ1-6; weak D call: TRBD1 (6 bases). Trimming pared 5 bases from V and 9 bases from J, leaving 11 bases between. Germline V gives CDR1 SGHVS, CDR2 FQNEAQ. CDR3 length: 13 residues. The CDR3 protein is CASSPSGASPLHF. The CDR3 coding sequence is TGTGCCAGCAGCCCCTCGGGGGCTTCACCCCTCCACTTT.

This clonotype turned up a few times. The V and J genes are TRBV5-1 and TRBJ1-2, with no clear D. Germline CDR1 is SGHRS and CDR2 is YFSETQ. This CDR3 has 13 amino acids. The V gene lost 7 bases and the J gene lost 3 bases, with 13 bases spanning the gap. The CDR3 DNA reads TGCGCCAGCGCCAACCAGGCTTACTATGGCTACACCTTC. This gives the protein CASANQAYYGYTF.

This clonotype was seen repeatedly, ten times or more. The chain carries TRBV20-1 and TRBJ2-1; TRBD2 aligns across 9 bases. Germline assignment: CDR1 DFQATT and CDR2 SNEGSKA (reference sequence). The CDR3 extends over 13 amino acids. The CDR3 protein is CRAGGPGYNEQFF. In DNA, the CDR3 is TGCAGGGCGGGAGGGCCTGGGTACAATGAGCAGTTCTTC.

This clonotype has at least ten counts. V usage is TRBV6-5 and J usage is TRBJ1-5; 7 nucleotides match TRBD1. The CDR3 is 15 amino acids. V trimming: 6 bases; J trimming: 7 bases; junction bases outside the gene matches: 12. Germline loops: CDR1 MNHEY, CDR2 SVGAGI. CDR3 DNA: TGTGCCAGCAGCATGGAGGGGGCCCGTGGACAGCCCCAGCATTTT. Its protein product is CASSMEGARGQPQHF.

This clonotype was picked up many times. CDR3 protein: CASSQGGFYEQYF. CDR3 nucleotides: TGCGCCAGCAGCCAGGGGGGGTTCTACGAGCAGTACTTC. The chain employs TRBV10-2 and TRBJ2-7; the D gene could be TRBD1 or TRBD2 (7 bases each). The V gene lost 6 bases and the J gene lost 3 bases, with 12 bases spanning the gap. CDR3 size: 13 residues. Germline CDR1 WSHSY, CDR2 SAAADI.

The V call is TRBV7-8, the J call TRBJ1-5; 10 nucleotides match TRBD1. The V gene's germline CDR1 is SGHVS and CDR2 FQNEAQ. V shed 4 bases and J 1 base; nucleotides not matched to a gene: 13. This CDR3 contains 19 residues. The CDR3: CASSSRADRGRNSNQPQHF. The CDR3 coding sequence is TGTGCCAGCAGCTCTAGGGCCGACAGGGGGCGAAACAGCAATCAGCCCCAGCATTTT.